The rows below give T cell receptor beta chains drawn from one sample of a study of blood T cell repertoires in COVID-19. Clones were sequenced by immunoSEQ multiplex PCR, and TCRdb holds only the in-frame ones, with some missing. The repertoire holds 200,000 to 250,000 clones, with less than 90% as singletons. Sequenced input: PBMCs or T cells enriched from blood (not recorded which). The receptors come from a woman aged 40 to 50 who had recovered from COVID-19. Both conserved end residues are part of each CDR3. A D gene is named only where the DNA matches it firmly. A clone size is listed for some rows: how often the clone was seen (once, few, many), or a class if it is expanded.

size	V	J	D	CDR3	DNA
NA	TRBV2	TRBJ2-3	NA	CASTQLATMGTDTQYF	TGTGCCAGCACCCAGCTAGCGACCATGGGCACAGATACGCAGTATTTT
NA	TRBV10-3	TRBJ2-3	NA	CAIRRVSNTDTQYF	TGTGCCATCAGGAGGGTGAGCAACACAGATACGCAGTATTTT
NA	TRBV11-2	TRBJ2-6	NA	CASSFLASGANVLTF	TGTGCCAGCAGCTTCCTAGCTTCTGGGGCCAACGTCCTGACTTTC
few	TRBV5-1	TRBJ1-1	NA	CASGSQAMNTEAFF	TGCGCCAGCGGGTCCCAGGCTATGAACACTGAAGCTTTCTTT
NA	TRBV5-5	TRBJ1-1	NA	CASRPDRPLTEAFF	TGTGCCAGCAGGCCCGACAGGCCCCTCACTGAAGCTTTCTTT
NA	TRBV10-2	TRBJ2-3	NA	CASNLQGSTDTQYF	TGCGCCAGCAATTTACAGGGTAGCACAGATACGCAGTATTTT
NA	TRBV6-6	TRBJ1-2	NA	CASSYEGVSGYTF	TGTGCCAGCAGTTACGAGGGGGTGAGTGGCTACACCTTC
NA	TRBV9	TRBJ2-2	TRBD1	CASSVAPGQGGAGELFF	TGTGCCAGCAGCGTAGCCCCAGGACAGGGAGGTGCCGGGGAGCTGTTTTTT
NA	TRBV15	TRBJ1-2	TRBD1	CATSRDRGTGNNYGYTF	TGTGCCACCAGCAGAGATCGAGGGACAGGGAACAACTATGGCTACACCTTC
NA	TRBV5-1	TRBJ2-3	TRBD1	CASSALTGSETDTQYF	TGCGCCAGCAGCGCCTTGACAGGGAGTGAAACAGATACGCAGTATTTT
few	TRBV11-2	TRBJ1-3	NA	CASSLGGHSGNTIYF	TGTGCCAGCAGCTTAGGTGGGCACTCTGGAAACACCATATATTTT
NA	TRBV28	TRBJ1-6	NA	CASSPPLGGKSPLHF	TGTGCCAGCAGTCCGCCCCTTGGAGGGAAATCACCCCTCCACTTT
NA	TRBV7-2	TRBJ1-1	NA	CASSSVPQTEAFF	TGTGCCAGCAGCTCCGTCCCTCAGACTGAAGCTTTCTTT
few	TRBV19	TRBJ1-2	TRBD1	CASSNRGNYGYTF	TGTGCCAGTAGTAACAGGGGCAACTATGGCTACACCTTC
NA	TRBV27	TRBJ1-6	NA	CASSLWGDLGNSPLHF	TGTGCCAGCAGTTTATGGGGGGATCTGGGCAATTCACCCCTCCACTTT
NA	TRBV12-5	TRBJ1-4	NA	CASGLSLQDNEKLFF	TGTGCTAGTGGTTTGTCCCTACAGGATAATGAAAAACTGTTTTTT
NA	TRBV6-2/TRBV6-3	TRBJ1-5	TRBD1	CASSYVITGDNNQPQHF	TGTGCCAGCAGTTACGTTATAACAGGGGATAACAATCAGCCCCAGCATTTT
NA	TRBV10-1	TRBJ1-1	NA	CASSESAGNTEAFF	TGCGCCAGCAGTGAGTCCGCGGGGAACACTGAAGCTTTCTTT
NA	TRBV4-1	TRBJ1-6	NA	CASSQDLNRDYSPLHF	TGCGCCAGCAGCCAAGATCTGAACAGAGATTATTCACCCCTCCACTTT
NA	TRBV4-1	TRBJ2-1	TRBD2	CASSQDKLAGGVEQFF	TGCGCCAGCAGCCAAGATAAACTAGCGGGAGGGGTTGAGCAGTTCTTC
NA	TRBV28	TRBJ1-2	NA	CASRAQESYTF	TGTGCCAGCAGGGCACAGGAGAGCTACACCTTC
NA	TRBV18	TRBJ1-5	TRBD1	CASSRTGGQPQHF	TGTGCCAGCTCAAGGACAGGGGGTCAGCCCCAGCATTTT
few	TRBV30	TRBJ1-1	TRBD1	CAGQGVTEAFF	TGTGCCGGACAGGGTGTCACTGAAGCTTTCTTT
NA	TRBV3-1/TRBV3-2	TRBJ1-1	TRBD1	CASSRGQGAREAFF	TGTGCCAGCAGCCGTGGACAGGGGGCAAGAGAAGCTTTCTTT
NA	TRBV19	TRBJ1-1	NA	CASSIFTEAFF	TGTGCCAGTAGTATCTTCACTGAAGCTTTCTTT
once	TRBV3-1/TRBV3-2	TRBJ2-5	TRBD2	CASSHPRAGGPRETQYF	TGTGCCAGCAGCCACCCCCGGGCGGGAGGGCCGCGGGAGACCCAGTACTTC
NA	TRBV28	TRBJ1-1	NA	CASSGRGQWTEAFF	TGTGCCAGCAGCGGAAGGGGTCAGTGGACTGAAGCTTTCTTT
NA	TRBV19	TRBJ1-5	NA	CASSIEETGGQPQHF	TGTGCCAGTAGTATAGAGGAAACAGGCGGACAGCCCCAGCATTTT
few	TRBV11-3	TRBJ1-2	TRBD1	CASSFAGTGVDYGYTF	TGTGCCAGCAGCTTCGCCGGGACAGGGGTGGACTATGGCTACACCTTC
NA	TRBV3-1/TRBV3-2	TRBJ2-3	TRBD2	CASSLLSGGVSDTQYF	TGTGCCAGCAGCCTCCTTTCGGGAGGTGTCTCAGATACGCAGTATTTT
NA	TRBV27	TRBJ2-1	NA	CASSHRDSRSDEQFF	TGTGCCAGCAGCCACCGGGACTCGAGGAGCGATGAGCAGTTCTTC
NA	TRBV7-3	TRBJ2-2	TRBD2	CASSLTGLAGNTGELFF	TGTGCCAGCAGCTTAACGGGACTAGCGGGAAATACCGGGGAGCTGTTTTTT
NA	TRBV30	TRBJ2-1	TRBD2	CAWSVPSGGYNEQFF	TGTGCCTGGAGTGTCCCATCGGGAGGGTACAATGAGCAGTTCTTC
NA	TRBV7-2	TRBJ2-1	TRBD2	CASSSISGITYNEQFF	TGTGCCAGCAGCTCTATTAGCGGGATTACCTACAATGAGCAGTTCTTC
NA	TRBV9	TRBJ2-3	NA	CASSVGRAGTDTQYF	TGTGCCAGCAGCGTAGGGCGGGCCGGCACAGATACGCAGTATTTT